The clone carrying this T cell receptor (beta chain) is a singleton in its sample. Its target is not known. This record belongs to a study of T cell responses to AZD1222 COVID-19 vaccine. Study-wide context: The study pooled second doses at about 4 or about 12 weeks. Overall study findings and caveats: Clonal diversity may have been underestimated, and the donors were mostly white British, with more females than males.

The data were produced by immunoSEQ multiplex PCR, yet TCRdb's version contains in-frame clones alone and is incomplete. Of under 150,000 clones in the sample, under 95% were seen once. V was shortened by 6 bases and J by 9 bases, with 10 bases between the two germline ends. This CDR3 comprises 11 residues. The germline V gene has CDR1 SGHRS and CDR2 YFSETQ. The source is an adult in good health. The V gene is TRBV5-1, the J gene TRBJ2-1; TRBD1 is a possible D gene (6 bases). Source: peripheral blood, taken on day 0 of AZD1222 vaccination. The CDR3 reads CASTKGGEQFF. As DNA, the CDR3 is TGCGCCAGCACCAAAGGGGGTGAGCAGTTCTTC.